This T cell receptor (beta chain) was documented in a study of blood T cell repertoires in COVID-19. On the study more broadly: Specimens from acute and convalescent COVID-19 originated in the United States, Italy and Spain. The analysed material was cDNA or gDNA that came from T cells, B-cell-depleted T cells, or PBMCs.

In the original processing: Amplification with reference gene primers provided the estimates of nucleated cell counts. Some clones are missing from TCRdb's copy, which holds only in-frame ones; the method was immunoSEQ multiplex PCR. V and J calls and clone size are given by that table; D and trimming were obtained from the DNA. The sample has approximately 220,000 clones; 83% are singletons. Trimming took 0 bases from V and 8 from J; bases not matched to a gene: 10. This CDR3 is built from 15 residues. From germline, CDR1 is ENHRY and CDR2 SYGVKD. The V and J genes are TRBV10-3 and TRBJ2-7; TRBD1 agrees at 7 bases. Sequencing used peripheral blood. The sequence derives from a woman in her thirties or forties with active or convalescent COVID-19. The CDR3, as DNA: TGTGCCATCAGTGAGTCGGTAGGGGGCGAGAGTAAGCAGTACTTC. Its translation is CAISESVGGESKQYF.